This T cell receptor beta chain was captured by sequencing in a study of Ad26.COV2.S vaccination and SARS-CoV-2 variants (dated by TCRdb to the early 2020s). Study-level background: Sequencing of the TCRbeta repertoire served to evaluate the specificity and breadth of SARS-CoV-2-reactive T cell receptors following Ad26.COV2.S vaccination. The TCR-sequenced set comprised approximately 30 samples: about 19 Ad26.COV2.S vaccine recipients, 5 placebo recipients and 8 SARS-CoV-2 convalescent individuals. Points the paper makes about the study in general: According to the authors, total T cell responses may have been underestimated by the TCR breadth and depth analyses. Compared with placebo recipients, Ad26.COV2.S recipients showed higher spike-specific TCR breadth (P = 0.0014). After vaccination, spike-specific CD8+ and CD4+ T cell responses were reported to show substantial breadth. Comparable non-spike TCR breadth was observed between vaccine and placebo recipients, consistent with only spike being contained in the vaccine.

Per the publication, the time point label means: individuals recovered from natural SARS-CoV-2 infection. The CDR3 numbers 15 residues from cysteine through phenylalanine. Only CDR3 DNA remains: 45 bases, in frame from the first base. V gives up 4 bases and J gives up 3 bases, and the segment between their germline ends measures 11 bases. CDR1 SGHRS and CDR2 YFSETQ are derived from the germline V gene. The immunoSEQ Assay was the method used to sequence TCRbeta CDR3 regions. After extraction, genomic DNA underwent amplification by bias-controlled multiplex PCR, followed by high-throughput sequencing. Regarding the original processing steps: To quantify the absolute abundance of every unique TCRbeta CDR3 region, sequences were collapsed and filtered. T cell fraction was estimated by normalization of TCRbeta template counts to usable DNA, with usable DNA being measured through amplification of reference genes present in all nucleated cells. Repertoire TCRs were annotated as SARS-CoV-2-specific when V gene, CDR3 amino acid sequence and J gene were exactly matched to a known reactive TCR set. The reference SARS-CoV-2 TCR set was obtained from MIRA and was filtered for enrichment in COVID-19-positive ImmuneCODE repertoires, whereby public or cross-reactive TCRs were removed. Using the MIRA antigens, annotated TCRs were further analysed by specific ORF or by position within an ORF. Depth was the summed frequency of annotated unique rearrangements, while breadth was defined as annotated unique rearrangements over total unique productive rearrangements. Two-sided Wilcoxon rank-sum tests were used to compare TCR breadth between groups. Entries here come from immuneACCESS through TCRdb and include only in-frame sequences with V and J called. Some clones fail to appear in such tables; in the studies checked, an unresolved V gene covers under half of the shortfall, and the cause of the remainder is unknown. Clonal size and the V and J genes are those of that table, whereas D and trimming came from the DNA. The sample table holds about 97,000 clones, of which around 80% were seen once. Around 15% of the sample belongs to the ten largest clones.

In regard to this clone: The antigen it recognizes is unknown. No quality values exist for individual bases; no much larger clone is one base distant.

This chain is built from TRBV5-1 and TRBJ2-6; the D gene may be TRBD1 or TRBD2, since each aligns over 6 bases. This clonotype originated in a human donor who had recovered from COVID-19. The specimen comprised peripheral blood, sampled after recovery from COVID-19. The bases are TGCGCCAGCAGCCCGGAGGGGGTTGGGGCCAACGTCCTGACTTTC. Its translation reads: CASSPEGVGANVLTF.